This T cell receptor beta chain was captured by sequencing in a study of T cells in Graves' hyperthyroidism and ophthalmopathy (dated by TCRdb to about 2019). About the full investigation: Peripheral blood was sampled at the time of initial diagnosis, prior to any treatment. Following sampling, methimazole starting at 30 mg daily was given to hyperthyroidism patients, and high-dose intravenous methylprednisolone was given to ophthalmopathy patients. The study also compared thyroid tissue and blood T-cell repertoires from more than five Graves' hyperthyroidism patients. According to the paper, TCR Vbeta CDR3 sequencing was carried out on 135 peripheral blood samples, which came from approximately 41 ophthalmopathy, around 74 hyperthyroidism and some 17 progressor patients. The roughly 94 discovery patients were randomly split 7:3 into training and test sets. To identify TCR V-J signatures that set the groups apart, the researchers used a discovery cohort of approximately 98 patients, made up of under 50 with Graves' ophthalmopathy and approximately 57 with stable Graves' hyperthyroidism. Prospective prediction of ophthalmopathy was tested in an independent validation cohort consisting of about 20 hyperthyroidism patients and more than 15 patients who later progressed to ophthalmopathy. General conclusions and limits of the study: In validation, progression to ophthalmopathy was predicted by the model with 65% to 71% sensitivity and 72.22% specificity, a median of roughly 6.4 months before onset. Ophthalmopathy was separated from stable hyperthyroidism by a 13 V-J signature model, with 85% to 90% sensitivity and roughly 81% specificity obtained in cross-validation and 80%/75% obtained in testing. No statistical method was used to fix the sample size in advance, and group allocation was not hidden from the investigators. Most expanded thyroid clonotypes (frequency above 0.001) were also found in blood, which suggests that blood repertoires may mirror thyroid immune responses.

As regards this clonotype: There is no known antigen for this receptor. Per-base qualities were not stored, and no clone one base away is much larger.

The TCR beta CDR3 regions were amplified from RNA transcripts. A first-round RT-PCR of the TCR CDR3 used the HTBI primer set with the Qiagen OneStep RT-PCR kit. A second multiplex PCR round built the libraries, followed by size selection and purification. Paired-end sequencing of the libraries was performed with 100 bp reads on an Illumina HiSeq2000. As for the original processing: SOAPnuke was used to process the raw data, throwing out any read that contained adapters or uncalled bases, had a mean Phred below 15, or lacked an exact constant-primer or identifier match. High-quality paired reads were merged with COPE v1.2.5, and unique nucleotide sequences were defined as clonotypes. MiTCR v1.1 was used to align clonotypes to the IMGT TRBV, TRBD and TRBJ reference segments. The analysis included only V-J combinations with a frequency above 0.0001, which together covered roughly 99% of the repertoires. A TCS score was defined as the ratio between F50 (clonal expansion) and ExV (chaos), using BLOSUM62-based TCRdist between CDR3 peptides within each V-J. Welch's t-statistics and random forest reduced fewer than 550 V-J features to 13, which were used in a naive Bayes classifier (R e1071). Using fastp at Q25 and MiXCR, TCRdb reprocessed the public reads and kept productive beta chains. Each record represents a unique CDR3 protein, reported with the most common genes and DNA among its rows. TCRdb's processing, not the authors' own work, is the source of the V and J calls. Within this sample are 600,000 to 850,000 distinct CDR3 sequences, with around 20% of them counted one time only. The ten biggest clones cover approximately 16% of the sample.

There are 17 amino acids in the CDR3, from cysteine to phenylalanine inclusive. Only the CDR3 region is kept as DNA, spanning 51 bases read in frame from base 1. V is shortened by 0 bases, J by 1 base, and the region joining them spans 13 bases. Per the germline V gene, MNHNS is the CDR1 and SASEGT is the CDR2. Hyperthyroidism patients were aged 18 to 65 years and newly diagnosed, with disease duration of less than 2 months. Exclusion was applied to patients with uncontrolled infections, other autoimmune diseases, pregnancy or lactation. Diagnoses were established on the basis of clinical symptoms, serum thyroxine and TRAb, thyroid ultrasound, and orbital computed tomography. Blood from progressor patients was drawn when they were first diagnosed with hyperthyroidism, before any ophthalmopathy symptoms appeared. PBMCs were isolated from 10 ml of fresh peripheral blood by Ficoll-Paque density gradient centrifugation. Patients classed as progressors first received a Graves' hyperthyroidism diagnosis and then went on to develop ophthalmopathy during follow-up. Trizol reagent was used to extract total RNA, and RNA quality was then checked on an Agilent 2100 Bioanalyzer.

The chain uses TRBV6-1 and TRBJ1-5; the D gene is perhaps TRBD1, on 5 matching bases. Source material: blood. The sequence was collected from a woman aged 45-59 years with Graves' hyperthyroidism that later progressed to Graves' ophthalmopathy. The nucleotide sequence is given as TGTGCCAGCAGTGAAGCGCCGGGGGGGGTGAGCAATCAGCCCCAGCATTTT. This sequence encodes CASSEAPGGVSNQPQHF.